This T cell receptor (beta chain) was found in a study of technical replicates of blood from a few donors (dated by TCRdb to about 2017). The method behind the library was the immunoSEQ multiplex PCR assay. TCRdb took this table from immuneACCESS and kept in-frame rearrangements with V and J called. Such tables lack part of the clones; where checked against another copy, unresolved V genes explain under half of the gap, and the rest is unexplained. The sample profile shows 60,000 to 65,000 clones; around 87% of them were found once. Of the sample, roughly 5.3% is held by the ten largest clones. Sequences SQVTM (CDR1) and ANQGSEA (CDR2) are obtained from the germline V gene. Compared with germline, V lacks 6 bases and J lacks 9 bases; bases without a gene match: 10. The cysteine opens and the phenylalanine closes a CDR3 of 12 amino acids. The retained sequence is limited to the CDR3, 36 bases, with the frame set at the first base.

As regards this clone: Its binding antigen is unknown. No base qualities exist here, and no much larger clone lies one base off it.

This receptor chain uses TRBV29-1 and TRBJ1-2, with 7 bases matching TRBD1. The sample comprised PBMCs. This TCR was sampled from a human donor in good health. Some clones in this sample may be carry-over from other donors' samples. The sequenced DNA is TGCAGCGTCAAGACAGGGATTGTGAGCTACACCTTC. This yields the protein CSVKTGIVSYTF.